This TCR beta chain was observed in a study of OX40 agonist ivuxolimab in advanced cancers. This CDR3 spans 15 amino acids. V lost 0 bases to trimming and J lost 7 bases; unmatched junction nucleotides: 7. Looked up from germline, CDR1 is SQVTM and CDR2 is ANQGSEA. Libraries were prepared by immunoSEQ multiplex PCR; TCRdb keeps only in-frame clonotypes and omits some of them. The table records 57,000 or so clones, around 86% of them present only once. The chain links TRBV29-1 to TRBJ2-1; 9 bases are shared with TRBD2. The sample consisted of CD4+ or CD8+ T cells sorted from blood, taken in a trial of the OX40 agonist ivuxolimab. The clonotype originates from an adult with an advanced solid tumor such as melanoma, head and neck, liver or kidney cancer. In DNA, the CDR3 is TGCAGCGTTGAAGATCTGCTAGCGGGGTGGAATGAGCAGTTCTTC. This encodes CSVEDLLAGWNEQFF.